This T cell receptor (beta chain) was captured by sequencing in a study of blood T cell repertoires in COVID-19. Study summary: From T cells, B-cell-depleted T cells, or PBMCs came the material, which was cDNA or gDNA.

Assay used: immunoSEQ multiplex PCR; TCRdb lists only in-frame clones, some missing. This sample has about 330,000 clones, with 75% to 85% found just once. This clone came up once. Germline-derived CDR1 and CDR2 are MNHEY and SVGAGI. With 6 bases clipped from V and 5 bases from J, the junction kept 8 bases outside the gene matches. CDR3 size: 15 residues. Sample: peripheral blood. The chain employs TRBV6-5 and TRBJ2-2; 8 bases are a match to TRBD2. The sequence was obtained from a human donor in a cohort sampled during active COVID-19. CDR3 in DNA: TGTGCCAGCAGCGGCGGGGGGCAGAAGACCGGGGAGCTGTTTTTT. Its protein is CASSGGGQKTGELFF.